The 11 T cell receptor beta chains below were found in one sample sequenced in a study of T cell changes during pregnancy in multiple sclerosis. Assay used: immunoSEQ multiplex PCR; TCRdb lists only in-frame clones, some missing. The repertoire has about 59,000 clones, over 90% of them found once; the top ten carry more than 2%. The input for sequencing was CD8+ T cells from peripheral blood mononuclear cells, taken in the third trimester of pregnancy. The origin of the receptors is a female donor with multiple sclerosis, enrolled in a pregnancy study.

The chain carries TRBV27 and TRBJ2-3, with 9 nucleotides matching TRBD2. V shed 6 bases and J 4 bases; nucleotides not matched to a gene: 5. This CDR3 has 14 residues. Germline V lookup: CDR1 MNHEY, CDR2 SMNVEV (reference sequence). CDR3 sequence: CASRLAGVADTQYF. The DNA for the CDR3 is TGTGCCAGCAGACTAGCGGGCGTAGCAGATACGCAGTATTTT.

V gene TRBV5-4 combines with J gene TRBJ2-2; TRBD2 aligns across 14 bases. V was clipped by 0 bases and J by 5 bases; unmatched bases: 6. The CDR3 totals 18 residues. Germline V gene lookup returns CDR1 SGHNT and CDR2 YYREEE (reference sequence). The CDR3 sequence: CASSLVFGTSGSTGELFF. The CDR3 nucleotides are TGTGCCAGCAGCTTGGTGTTCGGGACTAGCGGGAGTACCGGGGAGCTGTTTTTT.

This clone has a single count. The CDR3 protein is CASSTGKWRGYTF. CDR3 bases: TGTGCCAGCAGTACAGGGAAATGGCGTGGCTACACCTTC. The chain carries TRBV27 and TRBJ1-2, with D possibly TRBD1 on 6 matching bases. The germline V gene encodes CDR1 MNHEY and CDR2 SMNVEV (reference sequence). This CDR3 is 13 amino acids long. V was pared by 5 bases and J by 7 bases, with 14 bases between.

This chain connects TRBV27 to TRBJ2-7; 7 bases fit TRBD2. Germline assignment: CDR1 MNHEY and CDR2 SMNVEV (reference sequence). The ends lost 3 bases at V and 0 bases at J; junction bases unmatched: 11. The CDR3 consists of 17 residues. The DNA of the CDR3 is TGTGCCAGCAGTTTGGGGGGACTAACCGTAAGCTCCTACGAGCAGTACTTC. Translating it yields CASSLGGLTVSSYEQYF.

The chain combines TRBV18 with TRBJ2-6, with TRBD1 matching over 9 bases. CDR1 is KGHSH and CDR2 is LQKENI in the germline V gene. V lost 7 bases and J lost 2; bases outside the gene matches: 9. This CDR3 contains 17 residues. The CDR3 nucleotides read TGTGCCAGCTATTCGGACAGGGGTGGCCCTGGGGCCAACGTCCTGACTTTC. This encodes CASYSDRGGPGANVLTF.

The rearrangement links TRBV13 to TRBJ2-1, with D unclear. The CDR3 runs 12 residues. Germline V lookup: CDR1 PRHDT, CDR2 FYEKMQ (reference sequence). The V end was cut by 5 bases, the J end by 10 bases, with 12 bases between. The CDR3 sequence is CASSEHSGEQFF. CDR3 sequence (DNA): TGTGCCAGCAGCGAACACAGTGGCGAGCAGTTCTTC.

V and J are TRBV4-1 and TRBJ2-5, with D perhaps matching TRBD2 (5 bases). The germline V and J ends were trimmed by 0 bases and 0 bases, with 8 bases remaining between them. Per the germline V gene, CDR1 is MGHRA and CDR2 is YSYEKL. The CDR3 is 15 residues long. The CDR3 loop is CASSQEWRDQETQYF. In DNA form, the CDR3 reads TGCGCCAGCAGCCAAGAATGGCGGGACCAAGAGACCCAGTACTTC.

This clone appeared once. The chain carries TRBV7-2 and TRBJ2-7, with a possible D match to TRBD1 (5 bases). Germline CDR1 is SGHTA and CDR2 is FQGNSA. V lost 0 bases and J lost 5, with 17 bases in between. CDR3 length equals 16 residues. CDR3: CASSLATWGIKNEQYF. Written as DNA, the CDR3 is TGTGCCAGCAGCTTAGCTACGTGGGGCATAAAGAACGAGCAGTACTTC.

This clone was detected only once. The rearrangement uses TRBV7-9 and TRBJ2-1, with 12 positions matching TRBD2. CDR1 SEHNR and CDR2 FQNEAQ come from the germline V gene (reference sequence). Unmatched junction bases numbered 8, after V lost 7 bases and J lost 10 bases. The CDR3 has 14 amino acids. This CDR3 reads CASMGTSGQAEQFF. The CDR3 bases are TGTGCCAGCATGGGGACTAGCGGGCAAGCCGAGCAGTTCTTC.

CDR3 protein: CASSPTGGGRLGETQYF. As DNA, the CDR3 is TGTGCCAGCAGCCCGACAGGGGGCGGGAGGCTGGGAGAGACCCAGTACTTC. This sequence joins TRBV5-8 and TRBJ2-5, with TRBD1 matching over 10 bases. Germline V gene lookup returns CDR1 SGHTS and CDR2 YDEGEE. Trimming removed 4 bases from V and 4 bases from J; junction bases left unmatched: 13. The length of the CDR3 is 17 residues.

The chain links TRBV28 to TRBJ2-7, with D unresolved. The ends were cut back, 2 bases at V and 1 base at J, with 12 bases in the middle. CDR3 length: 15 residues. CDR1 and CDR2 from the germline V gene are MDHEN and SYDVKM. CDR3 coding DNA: TGTGCCAGCAGTTTAAACCATCAGAATTCCTACGAGCAGTACTTC. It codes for CASSLNHQNSYEQYF.